This is a list of T cell receptor beta chains from one sample in a study of a mutant IDH1 vaccine in newly diagnosed glioma. No antigens are known for them. Sequencing used immunoSEQ multiplex PCR; TCRdb keeps in-frame clones, though not all of them. The data contain around 23,000 clones, less than 90% of them singletons. Sequenced here: PBMCs, sampled from a glioma patient whose treatment included an IDH1 peptide vaccine. The receptors were sampled from a man in his forties with glioma. The CDR3 runs from the conserved cysteine through the conserved F or W. The D gene is left open where the match is weak. Rows may omit the clone size; those that give it use once, few, many or a size class.

clone_size	d_call	j_call	v_call	cdr3_nt	cdr3_aa
-	TRBD1	TRBJ2-7	TRBV6-1	TGTGCCAGCAGGCCCGGGACAGGGGGTGTCTACGAGCAGTACTTC	CASRPGTGGVYEQYF
-	TRBD2	TRBJ2-5	TRBV27	TGTGCCAGCAGTTCCGGACTAGGCGTTAGTGAGACCCAGTACTTC	CASSSGLGVSETQYF
few	TRBD2	TRBJ2-1	TRBV5-4	TGTGCCAGCAGCCCTCAGACTAGCGGTGAGCAGTTCTTC	CASSPQTSGEQFF
-	-	TRBJ1-1	TRBV6-4	TGTGCCAGCAGGCTGGAAGTGAACACTGAAGCTTTCTTT	CASRLEVNTEAFF
once	-	TRBJ2-7	TRBV7-3	TGTGCCAGCAGCCCTGGTCGAGCGCAGGTCTACGAGCAGTACTTC	CASSPGRAQVYEQYF
-	-	TRBJ1-5	TRBV7-2	TGTGCCAGCCGACTGGGGAGCAATCAGCCCCAGCATTTT	CASRLGSNQPQHF
-	-	TRBJ2-5	TRBV29-1	TGCAGCGTTGTCAGGGGGCGCGGGGGGACCCAGTACTTC	CSVVRGRGGTQYF
once	-	TRBJ2-7	TRBV7-2	TGTGCCAGCAGCTTAGGTCTCGGCGAGCAGTACTTC	CASSLGLGEQYF
-	TRBD2	TRBJ2-5	TRBV5-1	TGCGCCAGCGGGGTTGGGGCTAGCGGGAGTGAGACCCAGTACTTC	CASGVGASGSETQYF
-	TRBD1	TRBJ1-1	TRBV28	TGTGCCAGCAGACTCGACAGGGTAGGAGCTTTCTTT	CASRLDRVGAFF
-	TRBD1	TRBJ2-2	TRBV5-1	TGCGCCAGCAGCTTGGACCGAGGGACAGGGGAGTCCGGGGAGCTGTTTTTT	CASSLDRGTGESGELFF
-	TRBD1	TRBJ2-7	TRBV2	TGTGCCAGCAGTGTAGGACAGGGGGCGAGGAGCGAGCAGTACTTC	CASSVGQGARSEQYF
-	-	TRBJ2-2	TRBV5-1	TGCGCCAGCAGCCCAGTGTGGCGGAACACCGGGGAGCTGTTTTTT	CASSPVWRNTGELFF
once	-	TRBJ2-7	TRBV11-2	TGTGCCAGCAGCTTAGCTGTGTCCGAGTTCTACGAGCAGTACTTC	CASSLAVSEFYEQYF
-	TRBD2	TRBJ2-1	TRBV6-4	TGTGCCAGCAGGGAGGTAGCGGGGCACTACAATGAGCAGTTCTTC	CASREVAGHYNEQFF
-	TRBD2	TRBJ2-1	TRBV4-3	TGCGCCAGCAGCCCCATGGGGGGGTACAATGAGCAGTTCTTC	CASSPMGGYNEQFF
-	-	TRBJ1-1	TRBV6-5	TGTGCCAGCAGTTCTTGGACGGTACTGGAAGCTTTCTTT	CASSSWTVLEAFF
-	TRBD1	TRBJ1-4	TRBV27	TGTGCCAGCAAGGGGACAGGGGGGTTTGAAAAACTGTTTTTT	CASKGTGGFEKLFF
-	-	TRBJ1-1	TRBV13	TGTGCCACTAGAGTACGGACAGATTTCGGGGGAGCTTTCTTT	CATRVRTDFGGAFF
-	TRBD1	TRBJ2-2	TRBV7-9	TGTGCCAGCAGCCTCGGACAGGGGAACACCGGGGAGCTGTTTTTT	CASSLGQGNTGELFF
-	-	TRBJ1-1	TRBV4-2	TGTGCCAGCACCACTCCAGGCACTGAAGCTTTCTTT	CASTTPGTEAFF
-	TRBD1	TRBJ2-2	TRBV29-1	TGCAGCGGCAGGGGACAGGCGAACACCGGGGAGCTGTTTTTT	CSGRGQANTGELFF
-	-	TRBJ1-5	TRBV29-1	TGCAGCGTTGTAGATAGCAATCAGCCCCAGCATTTT	CSVVDSNQPQHF
-	-	TRBJ2-5	TRBV27	TGTGCCAGCGGCCCGGGGCAGACCCAGTACTTC	CASGPGQTQYF
-	-	TRBJ2-5	TRBV7-9	TGTGCCAGCAGCTCCTCGTTGGGGCGGGGAGAGACCCAGTACTTC	CASSSSLGRGETQYF
-	-	TRBJ2-7	TRBV18	TGTGCCAGCTCACCACCAACGGTCTACGAGCAGTACTTC	CASSPPTVYEQYF
few	TRBD1	TRBJ1-4	TRBV27	TGTGCCAGCAGTTTACTCGGGACAGGGACGAAAAGGCTGTTTTTT	CASSLLGTGTKRLFF
-	-	TRBJ2-7	TRBV20-1	TGCAGTGCCATAGCCTACGAGCAGTACTTC	CSAIAYEQYF
-	-	TRBJ1-2	TRBV10-3	TGTGCCATCAGCCGGGATAACTATGGCTACACCTTC	CAISRDNYGYTF
-	-	TRBJ1-1	TRBV19	TGTGCCAGTAGTATAGTAGGAGGGGGAACTGAAGCTTTCTTT	CASSIVGGGTEAFF
-	-	TRBJ2-5	TRBV5-1	TGCGCCAGCAGCTTTGGGGGGCGTAGAGAGACCCAGTACTTC	CASSFGGRRETQYF
once	-	TRBJ2-7	TRBV18	TGTGCCAGCTCACCACCCTCAGGGGTTTACGAGCAGTACTTC	CASSPPSGVYEQYF
-	-	TRBJ2-1	TRBV6-5	TGTGCCAGCAGTTACTCGTCTAGGGGGGGCAATGAGCAGTTCTTC	CASSYSSRGGNEQFF
-	TRBD2	TRBJ2-1	TRBV20-1	TGCAGTGCTAGAGATCGAGGGACTAGCCTCTTC	CSARDRGTSLF
-	-	TRBJ1-1	TRBV5-1	TGCGCCAGCAGCTTGTTTCAGGGGAGCCCTGAAGCTTTCTTT	CASSLFQGSPEAFF
-	-	TRBJ2-5	TRBV12-2	TGTGCAAGTCGCTCCTCGGGGCCAAACCGGGACAGGGGAGAGACCCAGTACTTC	CASRSSGPNRDRGETQYF
-	TRBD2	TRBJ2-5	TRBV6-1	TGTGCCAGCAAACAGCGGGAGTATGAGACCCAGTACTTC	CASKQREYETQYF
-	-	TRBJ2-6	TRBV5-1	TGCGCCAGCAGCCCCAGTGGGACGGCCTCTGGGGCCAACGTCCTGACTTTC	CASSPSGTASGANVLTF
-	-	TRBJ1-5	TRBV19	TGTGCCAGTAAAGTGGGAATGTTATGGCATTTT	CASKVGMLWHF
few	TRBD1	TRBJ1-2	TRBV19	TGTGCCAGTAGTACACTACAGGGGGCTTATGGCTACACCTTC	CASSTLQGAYGYTF
-	-	TRBJ2-7	TRBV5-1	TGCGCCAGCAGCTTCCAGGGTACCTACGAGCAGTACTTC	CASSFQGTYEQYF
once	TRBD2	TRBJ2-7	TRBV4-3	TGCGCCAGCAGCCAAGGACTAGCGGGACCCTACGAGCAGTACTTC	CASSQGLAGPYEQYF
-	-	TRBJ1-4	TRBV7-8	TGTGCCAGCAGCTTATGGGGAGGGGGGGAAAAACTGTTTTTT	CASSLWGGGEKLFF
once	-	TRBJ2-7	TRBV4-3	TGCGCCAGCAGCCAAGGGAAAGTCGGCTACGAGCAGTACTTC	CASSQGKVGYEQYF
-	-	TRBJ1-2	TRBV5-1	TGCGCCAGCAGCGGGAAGGGGTATGGCTACACCTTC	CASSGKGYGYTF
-	-	TRBJ2-7	TRBV20-1	TGCAGTGCTGCCCTACTTGGTGAGCAGTACTTC	CSAALLGEQYF
-	-	TRBJ1-5	TRBV5-1	TGCGCCAGCCCCCATAGCAATCAGCCCCAGCATTTT	CASPHSNQPQHF
-	TRBD2	TRBJ2-3	TRBV4-2	TGTGCCAGCAGCCTAAGGACTAGCGGAGTCCAGGGGGGTACGCAGTATTTT	CASSLRTSGVQGGTQYF
-	-	TRBJ2-7	TRBV27	TGTGCCAGCAGCCTGGGGGCCAACCAGGTCGAGCAGTACTTC	CASSLGANQVEQYF
-	-	TRBJ1-3	TRBV5-6	TGTGCCAGCAGCATAGCGGGGGTGCGCGGAAACACCATATATTTT	CASSIAGVRGNTIYF
-	-	TRBJ2-5	TRBV11-2	TGTGCCAGCAGCGAGGGGTCCCGAGTGGGAGAGACCCAGTACTTC	CASSEGSRVGETQYF
-	-	TRBJ2-5	TRBV7-9	TGTGCCAGCAGCTTAGCAGGAGATCAAGAGACCCAGTACTTC	CASSLAGDQETQYF
-	TRBD1	TRBJ2-7	TRBV5-4	TGTGCCAGCAGCGCATACAGGGGAACCTACGAGCAGTACTTC	CASSAYRGTYEQYF
-	TRBD1	TRBJ2-7	TRBV7-9	TGTGCCAGCAGCTTAGCACAGGGGCCTACCTACGAGCAGTACTTC	CASSLAQGPTYEQYF
-	-	TRBJ1-5	TRBV6-5	TGTGCCAGCAGTTACCGCAGGGGTCGTCAGCCCCAGCATTTT	CASSYRRGRQPQHF
few	-	TRBJ1-5	TRBV6-4	TGTGCCAGCGGGGGACCTTCCAATCAGCCCCAGCATTTT	CASGGPSNQPQHF
-	-	TRBJ2-1	TRBV6-1	TGTGCCAGCAGTGAAGGAGGGCTTGTCTTTGGATTCTTC	CASSEGGLVFGFF
-	TRBD1	TRBJ1-1	TRBV27	TGTGCCAGCAGTTCAAATTTGGGACAGGGGAACACTGAAGCTTTCTTT	CASSSNLGQGNTEAFF